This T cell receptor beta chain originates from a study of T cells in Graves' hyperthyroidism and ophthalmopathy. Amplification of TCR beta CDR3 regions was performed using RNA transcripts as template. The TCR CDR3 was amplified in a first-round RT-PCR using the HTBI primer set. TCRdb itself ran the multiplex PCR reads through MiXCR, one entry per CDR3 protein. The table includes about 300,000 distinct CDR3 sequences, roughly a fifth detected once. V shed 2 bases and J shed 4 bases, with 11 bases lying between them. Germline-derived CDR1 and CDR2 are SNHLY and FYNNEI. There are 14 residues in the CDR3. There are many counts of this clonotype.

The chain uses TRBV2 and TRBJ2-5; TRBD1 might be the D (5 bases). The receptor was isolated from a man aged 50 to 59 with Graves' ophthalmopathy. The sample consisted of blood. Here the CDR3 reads CASSERGWGETQYF. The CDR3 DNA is TGTGCCAGCAGTGAAAGGGGCTGGGGAGAGACCCAGTACTTC. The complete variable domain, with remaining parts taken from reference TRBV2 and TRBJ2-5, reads EPEVTQTPSHQVTQMGQEVILRCVPISNHLYFYWYRQILGQKVEFLVSFYNNEISEKSEIFDDQFSVERPDGSNFTLKIRSTKLEDSAMYFCASSERGWGETQYFGPGTRLLVL.